One T cell receptor beta chain is described in this entry. Antigen: not known. This sample stems from a study of blood T cells in healthy people across ages. Overall study findings and caveats: Among long-lived donors, naive CD4+ cells were more numerous and diversity higher than in aged donors.

A sample-barcoded 5' primer and a J-beta primer mix were used in a second PCR of about 6 to 11 cycles. One entry per CDR3 protein results from TCRdb running MiXCR on the 5' RACE reads. The sample holds 590,000 or so distinct CDR3 sequences, about 30% seen once. V was clipped by 0 bases and J by 5 bases; unmatched bases: 10. Germline V gene lookup returns CDR1 SGHRS and CDR2 YFSETQ. CDR3 length: 17 amino acids. The rearrangement uses TRBV5-1 and TRBJ2-3, with TRBD2 matching over 9 bases. The receptor was isolated from a woman older than 75 in good health. The sample comprised blood. CDR3 sequence reads: CASSLELAGEFIDTQYF. In DNA form, the CDR3 reads TGCGCCAGCAGCTTGGAGTTAGCGGGGGAGTTTATAGATACGCAGTATTTT.